This TCR beta chain originates from a study of blood T cell repertoires in COVID-19. Whole-study context: COVID-19 samples, acute and convalescent, were from the United States, Italy and Spain. In each case, the material was cDNA or gDNA derived from T cells, B-cell-depleted T cells, or PBMCs.

As originally analysed: Reference gene primer amplification in the assay estimated nucleated cell counts. Sequenced by immunoSEQ multiplex PCR; TCRdb stores in-frame clones only, minus some. The V and J calls and clone size are taken from that table; D and trimming were inferred from the DNA. This sample has fewer than 250,000 clones, with more than 60% found just once. Trimming took off 2 bases at V and 2 bases at J, with 12 bases between the two ends. CDR3 length equals 15 residues. Germline-derived CDR1 and CDR2 are MDHEN and SYDVKM. This clone was picked up a small number of times. The sequenced sample consisted of peripheral blood. This receptor was obtained from a woman between 45 and 65 years old with acute or convalescent COVID-19. The chain has TRBV28 and TRBJ2-5; D may be TRBD1 (8 bases). CDR3 bases: TGTGCCAGCAGTTTAACAGGGGGGGGACAAGAGACCCAGTACTTC. This sequence encodes CASSLTGGGQETQYF.